A single sample is the source of the 14 T cell receptor beta chains below, sequenced in a study of CD8+CD57+ T cells in acquired aplastic anemia. Genomic DNA served as template for TCR beta VDJ and CDR3 profiling. TCRdb ran MiXCR on the reads and lists one entry per CDR3 protein. Among under 200,000 distinct CDR3 sequences listed, around half were seen once. Only patients with CD8+CD57+ cell expansion on flow cytometry were chosen for sequencing. The specimen was sorted CD4+, CD8+, or CD8+CD57+ T cells (not recorded which) from PBMCs. These receptors were taken from a human donor with aplastic anemia.

This rearrangement joins TRBV18 to TRBJ1-6, with D perhaps matching TRBD1 (5 bases). Germline values: CDR1 KGHSH, CDR2 LQKENI. The CDR3 spans 13 residues. The V end was cut by 3 bases, the J end by 7 bases, with 7 bases between. The CDR3 protein is CASSPNRNSPLHF. CDR3 sequence (DNA): TGTGCCAGCTCACCGAACAGGAATTCACCCCTCCACTTT.

This clonotype appeared many times. The chain couples TRBV6-1 to TRBJ1-1; TRBD1 might be the D (5 bases). Germline CDR1 MNHNS, CDR2 SASEGT. The CDR3 spans 14 residues. The V end lost 9 bases, the J end lost 1 base, and 15 bases lay between the germline ends. Here the CDR3 DNA reads TGTGCCAGTCTTAGGGGAGGGACGAACACTGAAGCTTTCTTT. Protein product: CASLRGGTNTEAFF.

A remark on this clonotype: A read error may produce the germline difference seen at one junction end. The rearrangement uses TRBV7-2 and TRBJ2-3; D call uncertain. Germline V lookup: CDR1 SGHTA, CDR2 FQGNSA. The CDR3 length is 8 residues. This CDR3 reads CASRLNTF. The CDR3 DNA reads as TGTGCCAGCAGGCTTAACACTTTC.

This clonotype was counted many times. The chain joins TRBV7-3 to TRBJ2-2; no firm D call. CDR3 size: 14 residues. V was clipped by 3 bases and J by 4 bases, with 9 bases between them. Germline CDR1 is SGHTA and CDR2 is FQGTGA. CDR3 loop: CASSLRASTGELFF. DNA of the CDR3: TGTGCCAGCAGCTTGCGTGCATCCACCGGGGAGCTGTTTTTT. Combining the CDR3 with reference TRBV7-3 and TRBJ2-2 gives the whole variable domain GAGVSQTPSNKVTEKGKYVELRCDPISGHTALYWYRQSLGQGPEFLIYFQGTGAADDSGLPNDRFFAVRPEGSVSTLKIQRTERGDSAVYLCASSLRASTGELFFGEGSRLTVL.

Comment on this clonotype: The CDR3 does not close with the conserved phenylalanine or tryptophan, likely indicating a read error. J is TRBJ1-5 and V is TRBV7-8, with TRBD1 matching over 8 bases. Looked up from germline, CDR1 is SGHVS and CDR2 is FQNEAQ. This CDR3 has 16 residues. The junction had 7 bases not matched to a gene; V was cut back by 1 base and J by 5 bases. CDR3 coding DNA: TGTGCCAGCAGCTTAGTACAGGGGGAAGGCGATCAGCCCCAGCATCTT. Its protein is CASSLVQGEGDQPQHL.

Ten or more counts support this clonotype. The chain uses TRBV20-1 and TRBJ2-3; 7 positions match TRBD1. Germline lookup yields CDR1 DFQATT and CDR2 SNEGSKA (reference sequence). Trimming removed 4 bases from V and 1 base from J; junction bases left unmatched: 11. This CDR3 has 16 residues. The CDR3: CSATRRGGVGTDTQYF. Here the CDR3 DNA reads TGCAGTGCTACACGACGAGGGGGCGTCGGCACAGATACGCAGTATTTT.

The chain recombines TRBV24-1 with TRBJ1-5; D may be TRBD1 (6 bases). The CDR3 totals 13 residues. Germline values: CDR1 KGHDR, CDR2 SFDVKD. The V gene lost 5 bases and the J gene lost 7 bases, with 11 bases spanning the gap. The CDR3 bases are TGTGCCACCAGTGGGGGGCGAGAACAGCCCCAGCATTTT. Encoded protein: CATSGGREQPQHF.

This clonotype was seen at least ten times. The rearrangement links TRBV7-2 to TRBJ1-1; TRBD1 aligns across 7 bases. The CDR3 is 15 amino acids. Germline loops: CDR1 SGHTA, CDR2 FQGNSA. J was trimmed by 4 bases and V by 4 bases; bases with no gene match: 9. CDR3 DNA sequence: TGTGCCAGCAGCTCCCAGGGGGGGGGCTTCACTGAAGCTTTCTTT. This gives the protein CASSSQGGGFTEAFF.

There are many counts of this clonotype. The chain couples TRBV5-1 to TRBJ1-2; 7 bases map to TRBD1. The CDR3 covers 17 residues. Germline V CDR1 and CDR2: SGHRS, YFSETQ. J lost 2 bases, V lost 3 bases, and 13 bases had no gene match. The CDR3 region has the DNA TGCGCCAGCAGCTCTGGACAGGTCTCTACCGGCAACTATGGCTACACCTTC. This sequence encodes CASSSGQVSTGNYGYTF.

V usage is TRBV7-2 and J usage is TRBJ2-1; 9 nucleotides match TRBD2. This CDR3 comprises 16 residues. The J segment lost 7 bases and the V segment lost 5 bases, leaving 12 bases of the junction unmatched. CDR1 is SGHTA and CDR2 is FQGNSA in the germline V gene. The CDR3: CASSALRAGGGNEQFF. For the CDR3, the DNA is TGTGCCAGCAGCGCCTTACGGGCGGGGGGGGGGAATGAGCAGTTCTTC.

The gene calls are TRBV9 and TRBJ2-3, with D maybe TRBD1 (7 bases). Trimming took 0 bases from V and 4 from J, leaving 18 bases between them. The germline V gene has CDR1 SGDLS and CDR2 YYNGEE. The CDR3 extends over 17 amino acids. Written as DNA, the CDR3 is TGTGCCAGCAGCGTAGCTCAACAGGGGAGGATTTCAGATACGCAGTATTTT. Amino acid sequence: CASSVAQQGRISDTQYF.

This clonotype was observed a handful of times. Likely a read error: the CDR3 ends without its conserved phenylalanine or tryptophan. The DNA is omitted, as the CDR3 cannot be located on it reliably, and the CDR3 follows TCRdb's listing. V is TRBV7-8 and J is TRBJ1-6; TRBD1 is taken as the D call from the table, unchecked against the DNA. From germline, CDR1 is SGHVS and CDR2 FQNEAQ. The CDR3 region is 17 residues in length, termini included. The CDR3 protein is CASRVVKTVKESFTPPL.

This clonotype was seen at least ten times. The chain links TRBV28 to TRBJ2-7; the match to TRBD1 covers 11 bases. The CDR3 consists of 15 residues. Germline CDR1 reads MDHEN; CDR2 reads SYDVKM. Trimming removed 6 bases from V and 6 bases from J; junction bases left unmatched: 10. Here the CDR3 DNA reads TGTGCCAGCAGGTCCGGGACAGGGGGTGCTACCGAGCAGTACGTC. Its translation is CASRSGTGGATEQYV.

The chain is built from TRBV29-1 and TRBJ1-3; D is undetermined. Germline V lookup: CDR1 SQVTM, CDR2 ANQGSEA. Trimming left V 2 bases short and J 0 bases short, with 8 bases between. The length of the CDR3 is 14 residues. CDR3 sequence reads: CSVEKGYSGNTIYF. The CDR3 DNA reads as TGCAGCGTTGAAAAGGGATACTCTGGAAACACCATATATTTT.